The clone carrying this TCR beta chain was detected only a few times. The target antigen is unknown. Every bit of the isolated RNA underwent reverse transcription, so sequencing read expressed TCRB transcripts. The data were produced by immunoSEQ multiplex PCR, yet TCRdb's version contains in-frame clones alone and is incomplete. The table records roughly 130,000 clones, about a sixth of them present only once. This sample was included in a study of beta chain features in type 1 diabetes. Study summary: Age, gender and cell yields were alike across patients and healthy donors. Findings and caveats of the study: VDJ junctions sequenced from type 1 diabetes patients showed fewer insertions and more deletions. Shorter TCRB CDR3s, moderately but significantly so, marked every one of the four CD4+ subsets in Type 1 diabetes patients.

With 2 bases removed from V and 2 bases from J, the gap between germline ends came to 6 bases. The CDR3 has 13 amino acids. In germline, CDR1 is SGHTA, CDR2 FQGTGA. This chain uses TRBV7-3 with TRBJ1-1; D remains ambiguous. What was sequenced was central memory CD4+ T cells from blood. The receptor comes from a man aged 30 to 39 with type 1 diabetes. The CDR3 DNA reads as TGTGCCAGCAGCTTAGAGGTCAACACTGAAGCTTTCTTT. Protein: CASSLEVNTEAFF.